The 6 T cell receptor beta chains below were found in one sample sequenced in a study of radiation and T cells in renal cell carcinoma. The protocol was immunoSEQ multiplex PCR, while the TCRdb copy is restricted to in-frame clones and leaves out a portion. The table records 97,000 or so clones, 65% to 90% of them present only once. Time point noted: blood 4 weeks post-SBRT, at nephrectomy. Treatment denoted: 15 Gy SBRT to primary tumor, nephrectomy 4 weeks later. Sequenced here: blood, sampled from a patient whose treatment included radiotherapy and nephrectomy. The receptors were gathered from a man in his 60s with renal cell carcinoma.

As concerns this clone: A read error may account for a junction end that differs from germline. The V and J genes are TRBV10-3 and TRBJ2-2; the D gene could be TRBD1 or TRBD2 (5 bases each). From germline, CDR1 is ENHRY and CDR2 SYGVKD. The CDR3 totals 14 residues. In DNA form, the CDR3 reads TGTGACCGGTGGGGGATGATACTGACCGGGAAGCTGTTTTTT. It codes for CDRWGMILTGKLFF.

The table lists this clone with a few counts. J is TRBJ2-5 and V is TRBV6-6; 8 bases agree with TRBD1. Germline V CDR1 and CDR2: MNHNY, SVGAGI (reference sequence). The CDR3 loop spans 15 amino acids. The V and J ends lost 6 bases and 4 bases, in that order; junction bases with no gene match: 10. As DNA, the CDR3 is TGTGCCAGCAGCTCGATGTCAGGGGGCAGAGAGACCCAGTACTTC. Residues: CASSSMSGGRETQYF.

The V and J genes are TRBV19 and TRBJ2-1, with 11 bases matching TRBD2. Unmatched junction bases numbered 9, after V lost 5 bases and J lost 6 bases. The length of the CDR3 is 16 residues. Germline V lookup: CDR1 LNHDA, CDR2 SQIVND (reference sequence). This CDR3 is CASSGTSGLLINEQFF. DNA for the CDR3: TGTGCCAGTAGTGGGACTAGCGGACTTTTAATCAATGAGCAGTTCTTC.

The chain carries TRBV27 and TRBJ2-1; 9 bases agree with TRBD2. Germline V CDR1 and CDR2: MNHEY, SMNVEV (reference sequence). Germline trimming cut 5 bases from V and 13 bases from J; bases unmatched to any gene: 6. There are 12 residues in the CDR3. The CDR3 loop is CASSPGLATQFF. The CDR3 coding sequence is TGTGCCAGCAGTCCGGGACTAGCCACCCAGTTCTTC.

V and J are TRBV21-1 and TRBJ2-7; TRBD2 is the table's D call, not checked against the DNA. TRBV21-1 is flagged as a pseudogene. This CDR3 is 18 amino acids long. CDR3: CASSTIGTSGSKQAEQYF. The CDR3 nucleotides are TGTGCCAGCAGTACAATCGGGACTAGCGGGAGTAAACAGGCCGAGCAGTACTTC.

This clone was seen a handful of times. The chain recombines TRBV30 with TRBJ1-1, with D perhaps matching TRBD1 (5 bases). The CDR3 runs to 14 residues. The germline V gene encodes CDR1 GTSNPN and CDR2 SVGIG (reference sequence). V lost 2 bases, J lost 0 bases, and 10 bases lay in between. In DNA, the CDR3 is TGTGCCTGGAGTCCGGGGACTTTGAACACTGAAGCTTTCTTT. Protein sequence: CAWSPGTLNTEAFF.